The next 8 T cell receptor beta chains were all read from a single sample in a study of CD8 T cells in Susac syndrome. Reverse transcription of roughly 0.45 to 1 ug RNA was carried out with random hexamers. TCRdb recomputed calls from the immunoSEQ multiplex PCR reads with MiXCR, one row per CDR3 protein. Of over 150,000 distinct CDR3 sequences in the sample, about 94% are singletons; the top ten hold 0.099%. The sample comprised CD4+ T cells from PBMCs. These receptors were collected from a human donor with Susac syndrome.

This rearrangement joins TRBV7-8 to TRBJ1-2; 12 bases are shared with TRBD1. This CDR3 has 15 residues. The germline V gene has CDR1 SGHVS and CDR2 FQNEAQ. J gave up 4 bases and V 4 bases, and 4 bases lay outside the gene matches. This chain's CDR3 is CASSSGTGGIYGYTF. The CDR3 DNA follows: TGTGCCAGCAGCTCGGGGACAGGGGGCATCTATGGCTACACCTTC.

The CDR3 DNA follows: TGTGCCACCAGCGAACAACAAGTCACAGATACGCAGTATTTT. Protein: CATSEQQVTDTQYF. V and J are TRBV24-1 and TRBJ2-3; no firm D call. The germline V gene has CDR1 KGHDR and CDR2 SFDVKD. CDR3 length: 14 residues. The V and J ends lost 7 bases and 2 bases respectively, with 12 bases between them.

The chain couples TRBV7-9 to TRBJ1-1; TRBD1 is a possible D gene (6 bases). There are 15 residues in the CDR3. Germline CDR1 reads SEHNR; CDR2 reads FQNEAQ (reference sequence). Trimming took 5 bases from V and 5 from J, leaving 18 bases between them. For the CDR3, the DNA is TGTGCCAGCAGCCCGCCTGGGGGGGCGAAAACTGAAGCTTTCTTT. It yields the protein CASSPPGGAKTEAFF.

The genes are TRBV2 and TRBJ1-1; a weak D match, TRBD1 (6 bases). The CDR3 is made up of 13 amino acids. CDR1 and CDR2 from the germline V gene are SNHLY and FYNNEI. V lost 3 bases, J lost 4 bases, and 9 bases lay in between. DNA of the CDR3: TGTGCCAGCAGTGAGACAGGCTTCACTGAAGCTTTCTTT. Encoded protein: CASSETGFTEAFF.

The V gene is TRBV7-9, the J gene TRBJ2-3; D uncertain. This CDR3 comprises 14 residues. Trimming cost V 3 bases and J 4 bases, with 11 bases left between them. The germline V gene has CDR1 SEHNR and CDR2 FQNEAQ (reference sequence). The CDR3 sequence is CASSFALPADTQYF. The CDR3 nucleotides read TGTGCCAGCAGCTTCGCCCTTCCTGCAGATACGCAGTATTTT.

The chain carries TRBV3-1 and TRBJ2-5; D remains unclear. V lost 6 bases and J 0 bases, leaving 11 bases between the germline ends. The CDR3 consists of 14 residues. Germline V CDR1 and CDR2: LGHDT, YNNKEL (reference sequence). CDR3: CASSPETNQETQYF. The DNA for the CDR3 is TGTGCCAGCAGTCCGGAGACGAACCAAGAGACCCAGTACTTC.

This sequence joins TRBV12-3 or TRBV12-4 and TRBJ1-4; D possibly corresponds to TRBD1 (5 bases). The CDR3 is 14 amino acids. V gave up 6 bases and J gave up 6 bases, with 14 bases separating them. The CDR3 DNA sequence: TGTGCCAGCAGACCGACAGAAGGGGATGAAAAACTGTTTTTT. Amino acid sequence: CASRPTEGDEKLFF.

V is TRBV7-2 and J is TRBJ2-1; D is unresolved. The CDR3 consists of 14 residues. The V and J ends lost 0 bases and 6 bases respectively, with 9 bases between them. Per the germline V gene, CDR1 is SGHTA and CDR2 is FQGNSA. CDR3 in amino acids: CASSLAPAGNEQFF. The CDR3 bases are TGTGCCAGCAGCTTAGCCCCGGCAGGCAATGAGCAGTTCTTC.